This T cell receptor beta chain emerged from a study of blood T cell repertoires in COVID-19. About the study: Italy, Spain and the United States were the sources of the convalescent and acute COVID-19 samples.

Authors' processing steps: Using reference gene primer amplification, nucleated cell counts were estimated. Sequencing used immunoSEQ multiplex PCR; TCRdb keeps in-frame clones, though not all of them. That table furnishes V, J and clone size, whereas the DNA furnished D and trimming. This table holds over 150,000 clones, 84% found once. Study members were between roughly 18 and 100 years old and lived in approximately 25 US regions. Recovered status applied to Cohort 3 donors who had two consecutive negative PCRs. It also applied to those with clearance or with symptom resolution. The clonotype originates from a man aged 50-59 years who had recovered from COVID-19. The sequenced sample consisted of PBMCs or T cells enriched from blood (not recorded which).

CDR3 amino acids: CASSQDSAGGYSYNSPLHF. Here the CDR3 DNA reads TGTGCCAGCAGCCAAGATAGTGCAGGGGGCTACTCCTATAATTCACCCCTCCACTTT. The chain is built from TRBV4-2 and TRBJ1-6, with TRBD1 identical over 8 bases. Germline trimming cut 0 bases from V and 0 bases from J; bases unmatched to any gene: 7. Looked up from germline, CDR1 is LGHNA and CDR2 is YNFKEQ. The CDR3 runs 19 residues.